Each of the 32 T cell receptor beta chains below was sequenced from the same sample in a study of blood T cell repertoires in COVID-19. This table comes from immunoSEQ multiplex PCR, and its TCRdb copy is limited to in-frame clones, with some not included. In the table there are roughly 250,000 clones, around 88% of which are singletons. The specimen sequenced was peripheral blood. Every receptor here comes from a young man with acute or convalescent COVID-19.

This clone was seen just once. V and J are TRBV28 and TRBJ1-5; TRBD1 aligns across 8 bases. The CDR3 is 18 amino acids. V lost 5 bases, J lost 5 bases, and 17 bases stayed unmatched. Germline CDR1 MDHEN, CDR2 SYDVKM. The CDR3 reads CASSLTSRRTGWYQPQHF. The CDR3 DNA reads TGTGCCAGCAGTCTCACATCTCGCCGGACAGGGTGGTATCAGCCCCAGCATTTT. The whole variable domain, filled in from reference TRBV28 and TRBJ1-5, reads DVKVTQSSRYLVKRTGEKVFLECVQDMDHENMFWYRQDPGLGLRLIYFSYDVKMKEKGDIPEGYSVSREKKERFSLILESASTNQTSMYLCASSLTSRRTGWYQPQHFGDGTRLSIL.

The rearrangement joins TRBV7-3 to TRBJ2-6, with D maybe TRBD1 (6 bases). Trimming shortened V by 4 bases and J by 0 bases, and 19 bases separated the two germline ends. The CDR3 length is 19 residues. Germline CDR1 SGHTA, CDR2 FQGTGA. The CDR3 nucleotides read TGTGCCAGCAGCTCAAACAGGGTTTCCCTTAGCTCTGGGGCCAACGTCCTGACTTTC. Translation gives CASSSNRVSLSSGANVLTF.

V usage is TRBV7-8 and J usage is TRBJ1-5; D perhaps matches TRBD1 (5 bases). The germline V gene has CDR1 SGHVS and CDR2 FQNEAQ. The CDR3 runs to 14 residues. V lost 9 bases, J lost 0 bases, and 12 bases lay in between. The DNA for the CDR3 is TGTGCCAGTGGGGGAGGGATTAGCAATCAGCCCCAGCATTTT. This encodes CASGGGISNQPQHF. Drawing the rest from reference TRBV7-8 and TRBJ1-5, the complete variable domain is GAGVSQSPRYKVAKRGQDVALRCDPISGHVSLFWYQQALGQGPEFLTYFQNEAQLDKSGLPSDRFFAERPEGSVSTLKIQRTQQEDSAVYLCASGGGISNQPQHFGDGTRLSIL.

The J gene is TRBJ2-3, the V gene TRBV7-3, with D unclear. This CDR3 has 16 residues. V dropped 5 bases and J dropped 0 bases, with 15 bases sitting between them. Germline loops: CDR1 SGHTA, CDR2 FQGTGA. CDR3 in amino acids: CASSVLTFSSTDTQYF. The CDR3 DNA reads as TGTGCCAGCAGCGTCCTGACTTTTTCTAGCACAGATACGCAGTATTTT.

This sequence joins TRBV11-2 and TRBJ2-7; D is perhaps TRBD2 (5 bases). V lost 4 bases and J 4 bases, leaving 14 bases between the germline ends. Germline lookup yields CDR1 SGHAT and CDR2 FQNNGV. The CDR3 has 14 residues. This CDR3 is CASSWERSGYEQYF. CDR3 coding DNA: TGTGCCAGCAGCTGGGAAAGGAGCGGATACGAGCAGTACTTC.

The J gene is TRBJ1-1, the V gene TRBV5-1; possible D gene TRBD1, 5 bases. Trimming shortened V by 3 bases and J by 1 base, and 7 bases separated the two germline ends. The CDR3 is 13 amino acids. The germline V gene encodes CDR1 SGHRS and CDR2 YFSETQ. CDR3 amino acids: CASSSGPNTEAFF. As DNA, the CDR3 is TGCGCCAGCAGCTCAGGGCCGAACACTGAAGCTTTCTTT.

This chain connects TRBV6-6 to TRBJ2-7; weak D call: TRBD2 (6 bases). The CDR3 length is 15 residues. The V gene lost 5 bases and the J gene lost 4 bases, with 18 bases spanning the gap. Germline V gene lookup returns CDR1 MNHNY and CDR2 SVGAGI (reference sequence). The CDR3 spells CASSSLTGVRYEQYF. The CDR3 DNA follows: TGTGCCAGCAGTAGCCTGACGGGAGTAAGGTACGAGCAGTACTTC.

The V call is TRBV5-4, the J call TRBJ2-4; TRBD2 agrees at 7 bases. The CDR3 consists of 17 residues. V lost 4 bases and J lost 7; bases outside the gene matches: 17. Germline V gene data show CDR1 as SGHNT and CDR2 as YYREEE (reference sequence). The CDR3 DNA sequence: TGTGCCAGCAGCCCCTACGGGGGGACGGCGGCCAGGAACATTCAGTACTTC. This translates into CASSPYGGTAARNIQYF. The variable domain in full, with the rest retrieved from reference TRBV5-4 and TRBJ2-4, is ETGVTQSPTHLIKTRGQQVTLRCSSQSGHNTVSWYQQALGQGPQFIFQYYREEENGRGNFPPRFSGLQFPNYSSELNVNALELDDSALYLCASSPYGGTAARNIQYFGAGTRLSVL.

The chain combines TRBV21-1 with TRBJ1-4. TRBV21-1 is marked as a pseudogene. The CDR3 runs to 14 residues. The CDR3, as DNA: TGTGCCAGGCAGACTCTTTCAACTAATGAAAAACTGTTTTTT. It translates to CARQTLSTNEKLFF.

The chain combines TRBV7-9 with TRBJ2-7; maybe TRBD1 (6 bases). Germline V gene sequence: CDR1 SEHNR, CDR2 FQNEAQ (reference sequence). The ends were cut back, 5 bases at V and 0 bases at J, with 17 bases in the middle. The CDR3 covers 16 residues. The chain's CDR3 is CASSGEETTGSYEQYF. The CDR3 nucleotides are TGTGCCAGCAGCGGAGAGGAGACGACAGGCTCCTACGAGCAGTACTTC.

The genes are TRBV14 and TRBJ1-1; TRBD1 matches 8 bases. J was trimmed by 3 bases and V by 9 bases; bases with no gene match: 6. The CDR3 contains 13 residues. CDR1 SGHDN and CDR2 FVKESK come from the germline V gene. CDR3 protein: CASRGQGYTEAFF. The CDR3 bases are TGTGCCAGTCGCGGACAGGGTTACACTGAAGCTTTCTTT.

The chain uses TRBV6-2 or TRBV6-3 and TRBJ2-5; D is possibly TRBD2 (5 bases). The CDR3 has 12 amino acids. The V end was cut by 4 bases, the J end by 2 bases, with 5 bases between. Germline CDR1 is MNHEY and CDR2 is SVGEGT. The CDR3 bases are TGTGCCAGCAGTTCGGGACAAGAGACCCAGTACTTC. Translation: CASSSGQETQYF.

The chain carries TRBV2 and TRBJ1-2, with 10 positions matching TRBD1. The CDR3 length is 17 residues. The germline V gene encodes CDR1 SNHLY and CDR2 FYNNEI. The V segment lost 6 bases and the J segment 5 bases; nucleotides outside the gene matches: 15. This CDR3 is CASSPNLSTGGMYGYTF. The CDR3 bases are TGTGCCAGCAGCCCAAATCTGTCGACAGGGGGCATGTATGGCTACACCTTC.

This chain uses TRBV5-4 with TRBJ1-6; perhaps TRBD1 as D (6 bases). The CDR3 is 14 amino acids. Germline-derived CDR1 and CDR2 are SGHNT and YYREEE (reference sequence). V gave up 4 bases and J gave up 9 bases, with 14 bases separating them. This chain's CDR3 is CASSIQGSGSPLHF. The CDR3 DNA reads TGTGCCAGCAGCATACAGGGTTCGGGTTCACCCCTCCACTTT.

This clone was counted between two and nine times. The CDR3 loop is CASLPWPRGSNQPQHF. The CDR3 bases are TGTGCCAGCTTACCGTGGCCCCGAGGGAGCAATCAGCCCCAGCATTTT. The chain uses TRBV2 and TRBJ1-5, with D hard to call. In germline, CDR1 is SNHLY, CDR2 FYNNEI. CDR3 length: 16 residues. V was cut by 8 bases and J by 1 base, with 18 bases left in between.

CDR3 region: CASSLSVVASSQETQYF. CDR3 nucleotides: TGTGCCAGCAGTTTATCGGTTGTGGCTAGTTCCCAAGAGACCCAGTACTTC. The chain combines TRBV27 with TRBJ2-5; D is ambiguous. The CDR3 contains 17 residues. The V and J ends lost 0 bases and 1 base respectively, with 15 bases between them. Per the germline V gene, CDR1 is MNHEY and CDR2 is SMNVEV (reference sequence).

The chain carries TRBV4-2 and TRBJ1-2; maybe TRBD1 (5 bases). The CDR3 consists of 17 residues. Deletions cut 0 bases from V and 7 bases from J, with 21 bases between. Germline CDR1 reads LGHNA; CDR2 reads YNFKEQ. CDR3 amino acids: CASSQDYRAPPGSGYTF. For the CDR3, the DNA is TGTGCCAGCAGCCAAGACTACCGGGCCCCCCCAGGGTCTGGCTACACCTTC.

This clone was seen once. J is TRBJ1-5 and V is TRBV4-1; D unclear. Looked up from germline, CDR1 is MGHRA and CDR2 is YSYEKL. CDR3 length: 17 amino acids. Trimming cost V 1 base and J 7 bases, with 20 bases left between them. The CDR3 nucleotides are TGCGCCAGCAGCCAAGTGGGAGGGATGAGAGCAAGGCAGCCCCAGCATTTT. Its translation: CASSQVGGMRARQPQHF.

This clone was counted a single time. This chain connects TRBV2 to TRBJ2-2; D gene ambiguous. The V end was cut by 4 bases, the J end by 2 bases, with 11 bases between. The germline V gene has CDR1 SNHLY and CDR2 FYNNEI. CDR3 length: 15 amino acids. CDR3 sequence reads: CASSASLFNTGELFF. As DNA, the CDR3 is TGTGCCAGCAGTGCATCACTATTCAACACCGGGGAGCTGTTTTTT. Looking up the rest from reference TRBV2 and TRBJ2-2 gives the full variable domain: EPEVTQTPSHQVTQMGQEVILRCVPISNHLYFYWYRQILGQKVEFLVSFYNNEISEKSEIFDDQFSVERPDGSNFTLKIRSTKLEDSAMYFCASSASLFNTGELFFGEGSRLTVL.

The V gene is TRBV20-1, the J gene TRBJ2-3, with 7 positions matching TRBD1. Trimming at V came to 3 bases and at J to 5 bases, leaving 17 bases not matched to a gene. Germline V gene data show CDR1 as DFQATT and CDR2 as SNEGSKA (reference sequence). This CDR3 has 17 amino acids. This CDR3 is CSASIPPGQGVVDTQYF. In DNA, the CDR3 is TGCAGTGCTAGTATTCCTCCCGGGCAGGGGGTGGTAGATACGCAGTATTTT.

The V call is TRBV7-8, the J call TRBJ2-2; TRBD2 is a possible D gene (5 bases). There are 16 residues in the CDR3. Germline V gives CDR1 SGHVS, CDR2 FQNEAQ. V was pared by 2 bases and J by 5 bases, with 15 bases between. The DNA for the CDR3 is TGTGCCAGCAGCTTACCTCTGCGGGTCTTAACCGGGGAGCTGTTTTTT. This codes for CASSLPLRVLTGELFF.

This clone was detected only a few times. This sequence joins TRBV7-9 and TRBJ1-5, with 7 bases identical to TRBD1. Germline-derived CDR1 and CDR2 are SEHNR and FQNEAQ (reference sequence). The length of the CDR3 is 13 residues. After removal of 5 bases from V and 11 bases from J, the junction contained 9 bases not matched to a gene. The CDR3 spells CASSQSRGEAQHF. Written as DNA, the CDR3 is TGTGCCAGCAGCCAAAGCAGGGGGGAAGCCCAGCATTTT.

V is TRBV5-6 and J is TRBJ1-2; D not resolved. The germline V and J ends were trimmed by 4 bases and 3 bases, with 19 bases remaining between them. CDR1 and CDR2 (germline): SGHDT, YYEEEE. This CDR3 has 16 amino acids. The CDR3 DNA is TGTGCCAGCAGCCTCATAAGGGAGTCCAGCGACTATGGCTACACCTTC. As protein: CASSLIRESSDYGYTF. The full variable domain, rest sourced from reference TRBV5-6 and TRBJ1-2, is DAGVTQSPTHLIKTRGQQVTLRCSPKSGHDTVSWYQQALGQGPQFIFQYYEEEERQRGNFPDRFSGHQFPNYSSELNVNALLLGDSALYLCASSLIRESSDYGYTFGSGTRLTVV.

The chain has TRBV28 and TRBJ2-7; 7 bases are shared with TRBD2. V lost 3 bases, J lost 6 bases, and 5 bases stayed unmatched. CDR1 and CDR2 (germline): MDHEN, SYDVKM. The CDR3 loop spans 13 amino acids. CDR3 sequence reads: CASSLGGPGEQYF. The CDR3 coding sequence is TGTGCCAGCAGTTTGGGAGGGCCCGGCGAGCAGTACTTC.

The CDR3 nucleotides read TGTGCCAGCAGTGAAGTAATGGGGGCGCCGGTAGATACGCAGTATTTT. This translates into CASSEVMGAPVDTQYF. V is TRBV6-1 and J is TRBJ2-3; D is perhaps TRBD1 (6 bases). This CDR3 is built from 16 residues. The V end lost 1 base, the J end lost 5 bases, and 16 bases lay between the germline ends. Germline assignment: CDR1 MNHNS and CDR2 SASEGT.

The V call is TRBV10-1, the J call TRBJ1-1; D is uncertain. The length of the CDR3 is 15 residues. V lost 7 bases to trimming and J lost 1 base, with 16 bases between them. Germline CDR1 WNHNN, CDR2 SYGVQD (reference sequence). CDR3 DNA: TGCGCCAGCAAATCTTGGGCAGAACCGAACACTGAAGCTTTCTTT. Its protein product is CASKSWAEPNTEAFF.

This chain links TRBV2 with TRBJ2-1; 10 nucleotides line up with TRBD2. With 7 bases clipped from V and 9 bases from J, the junction kept 12 bases outside the gene matches. CDR1 and CDR2 (germline): SNHLY, FYNNEI. The CDR3 is made up of 15 amino acids. The CDR3 protein is CASMETSGVGSEQFF. CDR3 DNA sequence: TGTGCCAGCATGGAAACTAGCGGGGTGGGTAGTGAGCAGTTCTTC.

This chain connects TRBV19 to TRBJ1-1; TRBD1 agrees at 7 bases. The CDR3 covers 14 residues. Germline CDR1 and CDR2: LNHDA and SQIVND (reference sequence). Trimming cost V 5 bases and J 1 base; bases outside gene matches: 4. CDR3 sequence: CASSSGQRNTEAFF. DNA of the CDR3: TGTGCCAGTAGTTCGGGACAGAGGAACACTGAAGCTTTCTTT.

The V gene is TRBV4-2, the J gene TRBJ1-2; D unresolved. Between the trimmed V and J ends, which lost 0 bases and 8 bases, there was a span of 13 bases. Per germline, CDR1 LGHNA and CDR2 YNFKEQ. This CDR3 has 14 residues. CDR3 protein: CASSQDSYTVGYTF. The CDR3 nucleotides read TGTGCCAGCAGCCAAGATAGTTATACCGTGGGCTACACCTTC.

The chain recombines TRBV6-6 with TRBJ1-2; D may be TRBD1 (5 bases). V lost 0 bases, J lost 6 bases, and 8 bases lay in between. CDR1 is MNHNY and CDR2 is SVGAGI in the germline V gene (reference sequence). The CDR3 covers 13 residues. As DNA, the CDR3 is TGTGCCAGCAGTTACTCGTCGACAGATGGCTACACCTTC. It yields the protein CASSYSSTDGYTF.

This rearrangement joins TRBV10-2 to TRBJ1-1; D gene unclear. CDR3 length: 14 residues. Germline V gives CDR1 WSHSY, CDR2 SAAADI. V was cut by 1 base and J by 1 base, with 7 bases left in between. Here the CDR3 reads CASSEWFRNTEAFF. The CDR3 coding sequence is TGCGCCAGCAGTGAGTGGTTCAGGAACACTGAAGCTTTCTTT.

V gene TRBV19 combines with J gene TRBJ1-2; a possible D gene is TRBD1 (6 bases). The germline V and J ends were trimmed by 6 bases and 6 bases, with 14 bases remaining between them. The CDR3 length is 13 residues. Germline assignment: CDR1 LNHDA and CDR2 SQIVND (reference sequence). The CDR3: CASSPAHRDGYTF. The CDR3 DNA reads TGTGCCAGTAGCCCCGCTCACAGGGATGGCTACACCTTC.